A selection of T cell receptor beta chains follows, all from one sample in a study of T cell responses to AZD1222 COVID-19 vaccine. Some clones are missing from TCRdb's copy, which holds only in-frame ones; the method was immunoSEQ multiplex PCR. Here the sample spans approximately 130,000 clones, over 90% being singletons. The specimen was peripheral blood, collected on day 0 of AZD1222 vaccination. These receptor sequences come from an adult in good health. Both conserved end residues are part of each CDR3. A D gene is named only where the DNA matches it firmly. Clone size is given for some rows only: seen once, a few or many times, or a class if the clone is expanded.

CDR3,DNA,J,size,D,V
CASSTGTGGDEQYF,TGTGCCAGTTCGACCGGGACAGGGGGTGACGAGCAGTACTTC,TRBJ2-7,.,TRBD1,TRBV27
CASSQTLREGYGYTF,TGTGCCAGCAGCCAAACCCTCAGGGAGGGCTATGGCTACACCTTC,TRBJ1-2,few,.,TRBV3-1/TRBV3-2
CASSRDGDEAFF,TGTGCCAGCAGCCGGGACGGAGATGAAGCTTTCTTT,TRBJ1-1,.,.,TRBV7-9
CASSFPPGGAGETQYF,TGTGCCAGCAGCTTTCCCCCGGGGGGGGCCGGGGAGACCCAGTACTTC,TRBJ2-5,.,TRBD2,TRBV7-9
CASSGQPYNSPLHF,TGTGCCAGCAGCGGACAGCCCTATAATTCACCCCTCCACTTT,TRBJ1-6,.,.,TRBV9
CASRTRPETQYF,TGCGCCAGCAGAACCAGACCGGAGACCCAGTACTTC,TRBJ2-5,.,.,TRBV10-1
CASSVEGRRLAGPDTQYF,TGTGCCAGCAGCGTAGAGGGGCGGAGACTAGCGGGCCCAGATACGCAGTATTTT,TRBJ2-3,.,TRBD2,TRBV9
CASSLARRDSYNEQFF,TGTGCCAGCAGCTTAGCGCGCAGGGACTCCTACAATGAGCAGTTCTTC,TRBJ2-1,.,.,TRBV7-2
CAWSVRTGPLSGYTF,TGTGCCTGGAGTGTACGGACAGGACCCCTATCGGGCTACACCTTC,TRBJ1-2,.,TRBD1,TRBV30
CASSLGAGGQPQHF,TGTGCCAGCAGTTTAGGGGCAGGAGGTCAGCCCCAGCATTTT,TRBJ1-5,.,.,TRBV27
CASSRGAGADTQYF,TGTGCCAGCAGCCGTGGGGCGGGGGCAGATACGCAGTATTTT,TRBJ2-3,many,TRBD2,TRBV6-4
CASSPTGTRNYGYTF,TGTGCCAGCAGCCCGACAGGGACGAGAAACTATGGCTACACCTTC,TRBJ1-2,.,TRBD1,TRBV5-4
CASSLETTTYGYTF,TGTGCCAGCAGCTTAGAAACGACAACTTATGGCTACACCTTC,TRBJ1-2,.,.,TRBV7-2
CASTGTGAGELFF,TGTGCCAGTACCGGTACAGGGGCCGGGGAGCTGTTTTTT,TRBJ2-2,.,TRBD1,TRBV19
CASSLSGGTNEKLFF,TGTGCCAGCAGCTTAAGCGGGGGCACTAATGAAAAACTGTTTTTT,TRBJ1-4,.,.,TRBV7-3
CASSLTGTSGGPEETQYF,TGCGCCAGCAGCCTTACCGGGACTAGCGGGGGCCCGGAAGAGACCCAGTACTTC,TRBJ2-5,.,TRBD2,TRBV4-1
CASRFALADTDTQYF,TGTGCCAGCAGATTCGCGTTAGCCGACACAGATACGCAGTATTTT,TRBJ2-3,.,.,TRBV5-6
CASSLVGQGVNEAFF,TGCGCCAGCAGTTTAGTGGGACAGGGGGTCAATGAAGCTTTCTTT,TRBJ1-1,.,TRBD1,TRBV5-1
CASSGGQGYGYTF,TGTGCCAGCAGCGGTGGACAGGGATATGGCTACACCTTC,TRBJ1-2,once,TRBD1,TRBV7-2
CAWSAGFSYGYTF,TGTGCCTGGAGTGCGGGGTTTAGCTATGGCTACACCTTC,TRBJ1-2,.,.,TRBV30
CASSQESYNSPLHF,TGTGCCAGCTCACAGGAATCCTATAATTCACCCCTCCACTTT,TRBJ1-6,.,.,TRBV18
CSASLGIGYTF,TGCAGTGCTAGTTTGGGGATTGGCTACACCTTC,TRBJ1-2,once,.,TRBV20-1
CASSLETGGSTGELFF,TGTGCCAGCAGCTTAGAAACAGGGGGCTCGACCGGGGAGCTGTTTTTT,TRBJ2-2,.,TRBD1,TRBV7-6
CASSQTPGTARGSFF,TGTGCCAGCAGCCAGACTCCCGGGACAGCTCGTGGGTCTTTCTTT,TRBJ1-1,.,TRBD1,TRBV3-1/TRBV3-2
CASSPRETGELFF,TGTGCCAGCAGCCCCCGTGAAACCGGGGAGCTGTTTTTT,TRBJ2-2,.,.,TRBV6-4
CANSSAPPDSPLHF,TGTGCCAACAGCTCGGCGCCCCCAGATTCACCCCTCCACTTT,TRBJ1-6,.,.,TRBV2
CASMGQTNQPQHF,TGCGCCAGCATGGGACAGACAAATCAGCCCCAGCATTTT,TRBJ1-5,.,TRBD1,TRBV10-2
CASRQRDRTNEKLFF,TGTGCCAGCCGTCAACGGGACAGGACTAATGAAAAACTGTTTTTT,TRBJ1-4,.,TRBD1,TRBV19
CASSYRANTEAFF,TGTGCCAGCAGCTACAGGGCCAACACTGAAGCTTTCTTT,TRBJ1-1,.,.,TRBV7-9
CASSVGGNNYGYTF,TGTGCCAGCAGTGTAGGGGGGAACAACTATGGCTACACCTTC,TRBJ1-2,few,.,TRBV2
CASSKPDGNNEQFF,TGCGCCAGCAGCAAACCGGACGGAAACAATGAGCAGTTCTTC,TRBJ2-1,.,.,TRBV5-1
CATSDGVQETQYF,TGTGCCACCAGTGACGGGGTGCAAGAGACCCAGTACTTC,TRBJ2-5,.,.,TRBV24-1
CASTKGERAFF,TGCGCCAGCACCAAGGGAGAGCGCGCTTTCTTT,TRBJ1-1,.,.,TRBV10-2
CSVEPGQGGTEAFF,TGCAGCGTTGAACCGGGACAGGGGGGGACTGAAGCTTTCTTT,TRBJ1-1,.,TRBD1,TRBV29-1
CASSEPHRGDGYTF,TGTGCCAGCAGTGAACCCCACAGGGGGGATGGCTACACCTTC,TRBJ1-2,once,TRBD1,TRBV2
CASSRSGGRNSPLHF,TGTGCCAGCAGTAGGTCGGGGGGAAGGAATTCACCCCTCCACTTT,TRBJ1-6,.,.,TRBV2
CSASWQPDVSQYF,TGCAGTGCTAGTTGGCAACCCGATGTGTCGCAGTACTTC,TRBJ2-7,once,.,TRBV20-1
CASSHRGSGELFF,TGTGCCAGCAGTCACAGGGGGTCCGGGGAGCTGTTTTTT,TRBJ2-2,.,TRBD1,TRBV27
CASSFGGTSDYEQYF,TGTGCCAGCAGCTTCGGGGGAACTAGCGACTACGAGCAGTACTTC,TRBJ2-7,.,TRBD2,TRBV11-3
CASRGAKEVAFF,TGTGCCAGCAGAGGGGCGAAGGAGGTAGCTTTCTTT,TRBJ1-1,.,.,TRBV28
CASSVDSWAYNEQFF,TGTGCCAGCAGCGTAGATTCCTGGGCCTACAATGAGCAGTTCTTC,TRBJ2-1,.,.,TRBV9
CASSEEQGESHYGYTF,TGTGCCAGCAGCGAGGAACAGGGGGAGAGCCACTATGGCTACACCTTC,TRBJ1-2,.,TRBD1,TRBV9
CAWTLGDTEAFF,TGTGCCTGGACCTTGGGGGACACTGAAGCTTTCTTT,TRBJ1-1,.,.,TRBV30
CASSSGNTIYF,TGTGCCAGCAGCTCGGGAAACACCATATATTTT,TRBJ1-3,.,.,TRBV7-9
CAISEGSGIDGYTF,TGTGCCATCAGTGAGGGATCGGGGATCGATGGCTACACCTTC,TRBJ1-2,.,.,TRBV10-3
CASSLATNTEAFF,TGTGCCAGCAGTTTAGCAACGAACACTGAAGCTTTCTTT,TRBJ1-1,.,.,TRBV12-3/TRBV12-4
CASSQGRGEVSMNTEAFF,TGCGCCAGCAGCCAAGGCAGGGGGGAGGTCTCCATGAACACTGAAGCTTTCTTT,TRBJ1-1,.,TRBD1,TRBV4-1
CASSPTSGGGYEQYF,TGTGCCAGCAGTCCAACTAGCGGGGGGGGATACGAGCAGTACTTC,TRBJ2-7,once,TRBD2,TRBV28
CASSDRDPYEQYF,TGTGCCAGCTCGGACCGGGACCCCTACGAGCAGTACTTC,TRBJ2-7,.,.,TRBV18
CASSPGSNTGELFF,TGTGCCAGCAGCCCGGGATCTAACACCGGGGAGCTGTTTTTT,TRBJ2-2,.,.,TRBV5-5
CASSALGQNYGYAF,TGTGCCAGCAGCGCCCTGGGGCAGAACTATGGCTACGCCTTC,TRBJ1-2,.,.,TRBV9
CAIRRPGSRETTFYGYTF,TGTGCCATCAGGCGGCCGGGGTCGAGGGAGACGACCTTCTATGGCTACACCTTC,TRBJ1-2,once,.,TRBV10-3
CASSLTQRSGNTIYF,TGTGCCAGCAGCTTGACACAACGATCTGGAAACACCATATATTTT,TRBJ1-3,.,.,TRBV13
CASSLAGPGQGYSPLHF,TGCGCCAGCAGCTTGGCGGGGCCGGGACAGGGATATTCACCCCTCCACTTT,TRBJ1-6,.,TRBD1,TRBV5-1
CAISGWGGRNQPQHF,TGTGCCATCAGTGGGTGGGGGGGCCGGAATCAGCCCCAGCATTTT,TRBJ1-5,.,.,TRBV10-3
CASSLGAWGSASPLHF,TGTGCCAGCAGCTTGGGGGCGTGGGGGTCAGCTTCACCCCTCCACTTT,TRBJ1-6,.,.,TRBV5-4